These 21 T cell receptor beta chains share one sample of origin, sequenced in a study of CD8 T cells in Susac syndrome. RNA, at about 0.45 to 1 ug, was reverse transcribed with random hexamers. TCRdb analysed the immunoSEQ multiplex PCR reads with MiXCR anew, one entry per CDR3 protein. The sample holds 70,000 to 100,000 distinct CDR3 sequences, 90% to 97% seen once. Material: CD8+ T cells from PBMCs. These receptors were obtained from a human donor with Susac syndrome.

V and J are TRBV5-1 and TRBJ2-3, with unresolved D. The ends were cut back, 0 bases at V and 5 bases at J, with 16 bases in the middle. Looked up from germline, CDR1 is SGHRS and CDR2 is YFSETQ. The CDR3 has 16 residues. CDR3 protein: CASSLDGLSTVDTQYF. CDR3 coding DNA: TGCGCCAGCAGCTTGGACGGCCTTAGTACTGTAGATACGCAGTATTTT.

This chain links TRBV27 with TRBJ1-3, with TRBD1 matching 8 bases. The CDR3 is 15 amino acids. Germline V lookup: CDR1 MNHEY, CDR2 SMNVEV (reference sequence). Germline trimming cut 4 bases from V and 6 bases from J; bases unmatched to any gene: 8. The CDR3 nucleotides are TGTGCCAGCAGTTCAACTCCAGGGGGCTTAAACACCATATATTTT. It specifies CASSSTPGGLNTIYF.

The chain uses TRBV7-6 and TRBJ1-1; no clear D gene. The germline V gene has CDR1 SGHVS and CDR2 FNYEAQ. With 2 bases removed from V and 5 bases from J, the gap between germline ends came to 6 bases. The CDR3 runs to 12 residues. In nucleotides, the CDR3 is TGTGCCAGCAGCTTATCCGGTACTGAAGCTTTCTTT. Translation gives CASSLSGTEAFF. Using reference TRBV7-6 and TRBJ1-1 for the parts outside the CDR3, the full variable domain is GAGVSQSPRYKVTKRGQDVALRCDPISGHVSLYWYRQALGQGPEFLTYFNYEAQQDKSGLPNDRFSAERPEGSISTLTIQRTEQRDSAMYRCASSLSGTEAFFGQGTRLTVV.

The gene calls are TRBV5-1 and TRBJ2-1; 12 bases are a match to TRBD2. V lost 3 bases to trimming and J lost 5 bases; unmatched junction nucleotides: 3. The CDR3 covers 15 residues. Germline CDR1 is SGHRS and CDR2 is YFSETQ. CDR3 loop: CASSWTSGANNEQFF. In nucleotides, the CDR3 is TGCGCCAGCAGCTGGACTAGCGGGGCGAACAATGAGCAGTTCTTC.

The chain uses TRBV13 and TRBJ1-2; 8 bases are a match to TRBD1. In germline, CDR1 is PRHDT, CDR2 FYEKMQ (reference sequence). This CDR3 has 15 amino acids. Trimming cost V 4 bases and J 6 bases; bases outside gene matches: 10. The CDR3 protein is CASSYGQGSTHGYTF. The CDR3 nucleotides are TGTGCCAGCAGCTACGGACAGGGATCAACGCATGGCTACACCTTC.

A few counts support this clonotype. The chain carries TRBV9 and TRBJ1-2; D gene uncertain. Trimming stripped 7 bases from V and 8 bases from J, with 9 bases between. The germline CDR1 and CDR2 sequences are SGDLS and YYNGEE. The CDR3 totals 10 residues. CDR3 sequence: CASSGRGYTF. In DNA, the CDR3 is TGTGCCAGCTCAGGCAGGGGCTACACCTTC. Looking up the rest from reference TRBV9 and TRBJ1-2 gives the full variable domain: DSGVTQTPKHLITATGQRVTLRCSPRSGDLSVYWYQQSLDQGLQFLIQYYNGEERAKGNILERFSAQQFPDLHSELNLSSLELGDSALYFCASSGRGYTFGSGTRLTVV.

This chain joins TRBV9 and TRBJ1-4; a weak D match, TRBD1 (5 bases). Trimming took 0 bases from V and 0 from J, leaving 9 bases between them. This CDR3 is 16 amino acids long. Looked up from germline, CDR1 is SGDLS and CDR2 is YYNGEE. The CDR3, as DNA: TGTGCCAGCAGCGTAGAGGGGTACGCAACTAATGAAAAACTGTTTTTT. Its protein product is CASSVEGYATNEKLFF. Complete variable domain (other parts from reference TRBV9 and TRBJ1-4): DSGVTQTPKHLITATGQRVTLRCSPRSGDLSVYWYQQSLDQGLQFLIQYYNGEERAKGNILERFSAQQFPDLHSELNLSSLELGDSALYFCASSVEGYATNEKLFFGSGTQLSVL.

The chain joins TRBV27 to TRBJ2-3; no clear D gene. Germline lookup yields CDR1 MNHEY and CDR2 SMNVEV (reference sequence). Trimming took off 5 bases at V and 2 bases at J, with 14 bases between the two ends. The CDR3 contains 15 residues. The CDR3 loop is CASSLGPYPTDTQYF. Written as DNA, the CDR3 is TGTGCCAGCAGTCTGGGCCCCTACCCCACAGATACGCAGTATTTT.

V gene TRBV20-1 combines with J gene TRBJ1-4; 8 bases fit TRBD1. The CDR3 is 14 amino acids. The V gene end was trimmed by 7 bases and the J gene end by 8 bases; junction bases not matched to a gene: 12. CDR1 is DFQATT, CDR2 SNEGSKA, per germline (reference sequence). CDR3 DNA sequence: TGCAGTGTCCAGAGGTTGACAGGGGACGAAAAACTGTTTTTT. Protein product: CSVQRLTGDEKLFF.

The chain has TRBV9 and TRBJ2-1; no firm D call. The CDR3 is 13 residues long. Germline lookup yields CDR1 SGDLS and CDR2 YYNGEE. Trimming removed 0 bases at V and 7 bases at J, with 8 bases between. CDR3 protein: CASSVGLGNEQFF. In DNA form, the CDR3 reads TGTGCCAGCAGCGTAGGTCTGGGGAATGAGCAGTTCTTC.

The J gene is TRBJ1-6, the V gene TRBV9, with TRBD1 matching over 8 bases. V trimming: 3 bases; J trimming: 0 bases; junction bases outside the gene matches: 5. The CDR3 is made up of 17 amino acids. Germline V gene sequence: CDR1 SGDLS, CDR2 YYNGEE. CDR3 sequence: CASSAAGGSSYNSPLHF. DNA for the CDR3: TGTGCCAGCAGCGCCGCAGGGGGCAGCTCCTATAATTCACCCCTCCACTTT.

The chain couples TRBV25-1 to TRBJ2-2; 9 bases are a match to TRBD1. The CDR3 has 15 residues. Germline CDR1 MGHDK, CDR2 SYGVNS. The V and J ends lost 6 bases and 6 bases, in that order; junction bases with no gene match: 8. This CDR3 is CASSAVQGAAGELFF. The CDR3 DNA follows: TGTGCCAGCAGCGCCGTACAGGGGGCCGCCGGGGAGCTGTTTTTT.

This rearrangement joins TRBV28 to TRBJ2-1; TRBD1 aligns across 7 bases. With V trimmed by 5 bases and J by 2 bases, 9 bases remained unmatched. The CDR3 sequence is 16 residues long. CDR1 is MDHEN and CDR2 is SYDVKM in the germline V gene. CDR3 sequence (DNA): TGTGCCAGCAGTCTAACAACAGGGGCCACCTACAATGAGCAGTTCTTC. Its protein is CASSLTTGATYNEQFF.

This chain connects TRBV29-1 to TRBJ2-5; D call uncertain. Trimming left V 1 base short and J 5 bases short, with 11 bases between. Germline-derived CDR1 and CDR2 are SQVTM and ANQGSEA. The CDR3 is 13 residues long. This CDR3 reads CSVEGRIGETQYF. Written as DNA, the CDR3 is TGCAGCGTTGAAGGACGGATAGGGGAGACCCAGTACTTC.

The J gene is TRBJ2-5, the V gene TRBV5-1; D possibly corresponds to TRBD2 (6 bases). The length of the CDR3 is 16 residues. V lost 2 bases and J lost 2, with 16 bases in between. Germline loops: CDR1 SGHRS, CDR2 YFSETQ. CDR3 sequence (DNA): TGCGCCAGCAGCTTCGGGCGGGGCCCCCCACAAGAGACCCAGTACTTC. Its protein is CASSFGRGPPQETQYF.

V and J are TRBV20-1 and TRBJ2-7; D perhaps matches TRBD2 (6 bases). This CDR3 region has 13 residues. CDR1 and CDR2 from the germline V gene are DFQATT and SNEGSKA (reference sequence). V dropped 6 bases and J dropped 3 bases, with 15 bases sitting between them. The CDR3 DNA reads TGCAGTGCAAGGGACTGGAAATTCTACGAGCAGTACTTC. Its protein is CSARDWKFYEQYF.

The chain employs TRBV7-9 and TRBJ2-1; 8 nucleotides align to TRBD1. Germline V lookup: CDR1 SEHNR, CDR2 FQNEAQ (reference sequence). Germline trimming cut 1 base from V and 3 bases from J; bases unmatched to any gene: 2. CDR3 length equals 15 residues. In DNA, the CDR3 is TGTGCCAGCAGCTTAGGACAGGGGTTCTACAATGAGCAGTTCTTC. Translated: CASSLGQGFYNEQFF.

The chain employs TRBV4-1 and TRBJ2-1; no definite D call. This CDR3 region has 13 residues. Trimming pared 1 base from V and 8 bases from J, leaving 9 bases between. Germline V gene lookup returns CDR1 MGHRA and CDR2 YSYEKL. The chain's CDR3 is CASSQVERDEQFF. DNA of the CDR3: TGCGCCAGCAGCCAAGTTGAGCGCGATGAGCAGTTCTTC.

The genes are TRBV5-1 and TRBJ2-5; 7 nucleotides match TRBD2. The junction had 6 bases not matched to a gene; V was cut back by 1 base and J by 0 bases. In germline, CDR1 is SGHRS, CDR2 YFSETQ. This CDR3 has 16 residues. In nucleotides, the CDR3 is TGCGCCAGCAGCTTGATGCCTAGCGGAAACCAAGAGACCCAGTACTTC. It encodes CASSLMPSGNQETQYF.

The genes are TRBV4-3 and TRBJ2-3; D is tentatively TRBD1 or TRBD2 (5 bases each). Per the germline V gene, CDR1 is LGHNA and CDR2 is YSLEER. The CDR3 covers 15 residues. V was pared by 4 bases and J by 6 bases, with 17 bases between. The CDR3 reads CASSPGRALRDTQYF. The CDR3 DNA follows: TGCGCCAGCAGCCCGGGACGAGCCCTTCGGGATACGCAGTATTTT.

This sequence joins TRBV30 and TRBJ2-3; weak D call: TRBD2 (5 bases). Germline CDR1 is GTSNPN and CDR2 is SVGIG (reference sequence). V shed 3 bases and J shed 5 bases, with 18 bases lying between them. The CDR3 spans 15 residues. The CDR3 region has the DNA TGTGCCTGGAGCCGGACTCGCCGGGGTGTAGATACGCAGTATTTT. It specifies CAWSRTRRGVDTQYF.